Listed below are T cell receptor beta chains from one sample, sequenced in a study of blood T cell repertoires in COVID-19. The table came from immunoSEQ multiplex PCR; TCRdb's copy has only in-frame clones and leaves some out. The sample has under 250,000 clones, about four fifths seen once. Sequencing input: peripheral blood. These TCRs come from a woman in her thirties or forties with active or convalescent COVID-19. Both conserved end residues are part of each CDR3. D genes are given only for firm matches. Part of the rows lack a size; the others show once, few, many or a class for expanded clones.

TRBV7-2,NA,TRBJ2-2,TRBD1,CASSLRPGLLTGDTGELFF,TGTGCCAGCAGCTTAAGACCGGGGCTACTCACAGGGGACACCGGGGAGCTGTTTTTT
TRBV27,NA,TRBJ1-2,NA,CASSLNGYYGYTF,TGTGCCAGCAGTTTAAACGGGTACTATGGCTACACCTTC
TRBV4-1,NA,TRBJ1-5,NA,CASSQGPQGTQPQHF,TGCGCCAGCAGCCAAGGGCCACAGGGAACACAGCCCCAGCATTTT
TRBV4-2,NA,TRBJ1-1,NA,CASSQDGGANTEAFF,TGTGCCAGCAGCCAAGACGGGGGGGCGAACACTGAAGCTTTCTTT
TRBV28,few,TRBJ1-5,NA,CASRLERGVGGSNQPQHF,TGTGCCAGCAGACTCGAGAGGGGAGTAGGGGGTAGCAATCAGCCCCAGCATTTT
TRBV19,NA,TRBJ2-5,NA,CASSIVGRNRQETQYF,TGTGCCAGTAGTATAGTGGGGAGAAACCGACAAGAGACCCAGTACTTC
TRBV19,NA,TRBJ2-4,NA,CASSQPIQGSLGIQYF,TGTGCCAGTAGTCAACCGATACAGGGTTCTCTTGGGATTCAGTACTTC
TRBV28,few,TRBJ2-7,TRBD1,CASSLSTGWDEQYF,TGTGCCAGCAGTTTATCGACAGGGTGGGACGAGCAGTACTTC
TRBV12-3/TRBV12-4,NA,TRBJ2-7,NA,CASSLGHYEQYF,TGTGCCAGCAGTCTCGGACACTACGAGCAGTACTTC
TRBV10-3,NA,TRBJ1-5,NA,CAISERERQPQHF,TGTGCCATCAGTGAGCGCGAGCGTCAGCCCCAGCATTTT
TRBV2,NA,TRBJ2-5,NA,CASSGRGRETQYF,TGTGCCAGCAGTGGGAGGGGAAGGGAGACCCAGTACTTC
TRBV7-2,NA,TRBJ2-2,TRBD1,CASIKQGLGSGELFF,TGTGCCAGCATAAAACAGGGGTTGGGGTCCGGGGAGCTGTTTTTT
TRBV14,NA,TRBJ2-3,TRBD2,CASSQEMGLAVSTDTQYF,TGTGCCAGCAGCCAGGAGATGGGGCTAGCGGTTAGCACAGATACGCAGTATTTT
TRBV7-2,few,TRBJ1-5,TRBD1,CASSSQGSLSGQPQHF,TGTGCCAGCAGCTCACAGGGGTCGTTGTCCGGTCAGCCCCAGCATTTT
TRBV19,NA,TRBJ1-1,NA,CASSIGPGHTEAFF,TGTGCCAGTAGTATAGGTCCAGGGCACACTGAAGCTTTCTTT
TRBV24-1,NA,TRBJ1-4,TRBD1,CATSQGAINEKLFF,TGTGCCACCAGCCAGGGGGCTATTAATGAAAAACTGTTTTTT
TRBV10-3,NA,TRBJ2-4,TRBD2,CAISGGTSGRAQNIQYF,TGTGCCATCAGTGGTGGGACTAGCGGGAGGGCCCAAAACATTCAGTACTTC
TRBV5-1,NA,TRBJ1-1,NA,CASSYQQGLNTEAFF,TGCGCCAGCAGCTATCAACAGGGTTTGAACACTGAAGCTTTCTTT
TRBV3-1/TRBV3-2,NA,TRBJ1-2,NA,CASSQVGGLSNYGYTF,TGTGCCAGCAGCCAAGTCGGCGGGCTTTCTAACTATGGCTACACCTTC
TRBV27,NA,TRBJ2-7,NA,CASSSLPSLYYEQYF,TGTGCCAGCAGTTCCCTCCCTTCCTTGTACTACGAGCAGTACTTC
TRBV15,NA,TRBJ2-1,TRBD1,CATSRVGGPSYKEQFF,TGTGCCACCAGCAGAGTAGGGGGCCCCAGTTACAAAGAGCAGTTCTTC
TRBV30,NA,TRBJ2-3,TRBD1,CAWDRGFGNTDTQYF,TGTGCCTGGGACAGGGGGTTTGGAAACACAGATACGCAGTATTTT
TRBV12-3/TRBV12-4,NA,TRBJ1-2,NA,CASSFRGYGYTF,TGTGCCAGCAGTTTCAGGGGCTATGGCTACACCTTC
TRBV28,few,TRBJ2-7,TRBD1,CASNSRETGGLSYEQYF,TGTGCCAGCAACAGCAGGGAAACAGGGGGCCTCTCCTACGAGCAGTACTTC
TRBV7-8,once,TRBJ1-6,NA,CASSARTGTSNSPLHF,TGTGCCAGCAGCGCACGAACAGGGACAAGTAATTCACCCCTCCACTTT
TRBV5-1,NA,TRBJ1-4,NA,CASSLRGGDEKLFF,TGCGCCAGCAGCTTGCGAGGGGGGGATGAAAAACTGTTTTTT
TRBV5-1,NA,TRBJ1-5,TRBD1,CASRQDRDTQPQHF,TGCGCCAGCAGACAGGACAGGGATACTCAGCCCCAGCATTTT
TRBV12-1,NA,TRBJ1-4,NA,CASSPDQGRGEKLFF,TGTGCCAGCAGCCCAGACCAGGGGCGCGGTGAAAAACTGTTTTTT
TRBV5-1,NA,TRBJ1-3,TRBD1,CASSLVGGRYSGNTIYF,TGCGCCAGCAGCTTGGTAGGGGGCAGGTACTCTGGAAACACCATATATTTT
TRBV4-1,NA,TRBJ2-2,TRBD2,CASSQGTSGGPSTGELFF,TGCGCCAGCAGCCAAGGGACTAGCGGGGGCCCCTCTACCGGGGAGCTGTTTTTT
TRBV3-1/TRBV3-2,few,TRBJ2-7,TRBD2,CATTRGVSYEQYF,TGTGCCACCACCCGGGGGGTCTCCTACGAGCAGTACTTC
TRBV2,once,TRBJ2-3,TRBD2,CASRLAGVDTQYF,TGTGCCAGCAGACTAGCGGGGGTGGATACGCAGTATTTT
TRBV4-1,NA,TRBJ1-5,NA,CASSQDLGVGNQPQHF,TGCGCCAGCAGCCAAGATTTAGGGGTGGGAAATCAGCCCCAGCATTTT
TRBV7-8,NA,TRBJ2-3,TRBD2,CASNPLGLAGVGDTQYF,TGTGCCAGCAACCCCCTGGGGCTAGCGGGAGTTGGAGATACGCAGTATTTT
TRBV6-4,NA,TRBJ2-3,NA,CASSPRLSTDTQYF,TGTGCCAGCAGTCCCCGACTCAGCACAGATACGCAGTATTTT
TRBV2,once,TRBJ2-7,NA,CASSDAVEQYF,TGTGCCAGCAGTGACGCGGTCGAGCAGTACTTC
TRBV21-1,NA,TRBJ1-5,NA,CASSKTGTRGRPQHF,TGTGCCAGCAGCAAAACGGGGACACGGGGCAGGCCCCAGCATTTT
TRBV29-1,NA,TRBJ2-3,NA,CSARWSREATDTQYF,TGCAGCGCCCGATGGAGTAGAGAGGCTACAGATACGCAGTATTTT
TRBV4-2,NA,TRBJ1-6,TRBD1,CASSLTTTGVDSPLHF,TGTGCCAGCAGCCTTACTACGACAGGGGTCGATTCACCCCTCCACTTT
TRBV5-4,once,TRBJ1-2,NA,CASSLGAENYGYTF,TGTGCCAGCAGCTTGGGGGCAGAGAACTATGGCTACACCTTC
TRBV7-9,NA,TRBJ1-1,NA,CASSLTVNTEAFF,TGTGCCAGCAGCTTAACTGTGAACACTGAAGCTTTCTTT
TRBV19,NA,TRBJ1-3,NA,CASGGLSSGNTIYF,TGTGCCAGTGGGGGCCTAAGCTCTGGAAACACCATATATTTT
TRBV27,few,TRBJ1-2,NA,CASSPGGAGGYTF,TGTGCCAGCAGCCCCGGAGGGGCGGGGGGCTACACCTTC
TRBV5-1,NA,TRBJ1-1,TRBD1,CASSLSPRTGDPFF,TGCGCCAGCAGCTTGAGCCCCCGGACAGGGGATCCTTTCTTT
TRBV4-2,once,TRBJ2-1,TRBD2,CASSPSSGRGLNEQFF,TGTGCCAGCAGCCCCTCTAGCGGGAGAGGATTGAATGAGCAGTTCTTC
TRBV24-1,NA,TRBJ2-3,NA,CATSDPKTQFTDTQYF,TGTGCCACCAGTGATCCCAAGACTCAGTTCACAGATACGCAGTATTTT
TRBV7-9,NA,TRBJ2-5,TRBD2,CASSFRGGHETQYF,TGTGCCAGCAGCTTTAGGGGAGGGCACGAGACCCAGTACTTC
TRBV2,NA,TRBJ2-7,TRBD2,CASRETLAGGPEYF,TGTGCCAGCAGGGAAACGCTAGCGGGGGGGCCAGAGTACTTC